A selection of T cell receptor beta chains follows, all from one sample in a study of blood T cell repertoires in COVID-19. Sequenced by immunoSEQ multiplex PCR; TCRdb stores in-frame clones only, minus some. The table lists about 120,000 clones, over 75% of them singletons, with roughly 1.6% in the top ten. Sequences were obtained from peripheral blood. Receptor source: a man aged 50 or older with acute or convalescent COVID-19. The CDR3 runs from the conserved cysteine through the conserved F or W. A D gene is named only where the DNA matches it firmly. Clone sizes are given selectively: once, few, many, or a class where the clone is expanded.

V,D,size,J,length,DNA,CDR3
TRBV5-4,NA,NA,TRBJ2-2,16,TGTGCCAGCAGCTTGGGGGGCAGGGCGAACACCGGGGAGCTGTTTTTT,CASSLGGRANTGELFF
TRBV5-1,TRBD1,NA,TRBJ2-2,15,TGCGCCAGCAGCGACGGACAGGTGGACACCGGGGAGCTGTTTTTT,CASSDGQVDTGELFF
TRBV25-1,NA,NA,TRBJ1-1,14,TGTGCCAGCAGTGGCTCGACAAGGAACACTGAAGCTTTCTTT,CASSGSTRNTEAFF
TRBV25-1,TRBD2,NA,TRBJ2-1,13,TGTGCCAGCAGTGAGGGCAGACTAGCGAGGCAGTTCTTC,CASSEGRLARQFF
TRBV19,NA,NA,TRBJ1-3,15,TGTGCCAGTAGTATCTGGGCCACAGAAGGAAACACCATATATTTT,CASSIWATEGNTIYF
TRBV5-6,NA,NA,TRBJ1-6,15,TGTGCCAGCAGCTTGCAGGGAGGGGTCAATTCACCCCTCCACTTT,CASSLQGGVNSPLHF
TRBV19,TRBD1,NA,TRBJ1-1,15,TGTGCCAGTAGTTTGACAGGGGAGACGAACACTGAAGCTTTCTTT,CASSLTGETNTEAFF
TRBV19,NA,few,TRBJ1-1,12,TGTGCCAGTAGTAGGGGGGGCACTGAAGCTTTCTTT,CASSRGGTEAFF
TRBV7-8,NA,once,TRBJ1-4,14,TGTGCCAGCAGCTTTGACAGGCGCGCAGAAAAACTGTTTTTT,CASSFDRRAEKLFF
TRBV6-5,NA,NA,TRBJ1-2,13,TGTGCCACACGATTACTTAACAGCTATGGCTACACCTTC,CATRLLNSYGYTF
TRBV3-1/TRBV3-2,NA,once,TRBJ1-4,15,TGTGCCAGCAGCCACCACAGAGCAACTAATGAAAAACTGTTTTTT,CASSHHRATNEKLFF
TRBV19,TRBD1,NA,TRBJ1-6,14,TGTGCCAGTAATTTCGGACAGGTTAATTCACCCCTCCACTTT,CASNFGQVNSPLHF
TRBV13,TRBD1,NA,TRBJ1-1,16,TGTGCCAGCAGCGACCCCGGGACAGGCTTTAACACTGAAGCTTTCTTT,CASSDPGTGFNTEAFF
TRBV30,NA,NA,TRBJ1-6,13,TGTGCCTGGAGCGCACGGGGTAATTCACCCCTCCACTTT,CAWSARGNSPLHF
TRBV15,NA,NA,TRBJ1-4,16,TGTGCCACCAGCAGAAATCCGACAACGGATGATGAAAAACTGTTTTTT,CATSRNPTTDDEKLFF
TRBV9,TRBD1,NA,TRBJ1-3,16,TGTGCCAGCAGCTTAACAGGGGGCCTCTCTGGAAACACCATATATTTT,CASSLTGGLSGNTIYF
TRBV19,NA,NA,TRBJ1-4,15,TGTGCCACCGCCGACTTCAGGGGAGGGAATGAAAAACTGTTTTTT,CATADFRGGNEKLFF
TRBV3-1/TRBV3-2,TRBD1,NA,TRBJ1-4,18,TGTGCCAGCAGCCAAAGGGGGACAGGAGCTATCGGGAGCGAAAAACTGTTTTTT,CASSQRGTGAIGSEKLFF
TRBV7-8,TRBD1,NA,TRBJ1-2,16,TGTGCCAGCAGCTTAAATGAATTGGCAGGGGGCCATGGCTACACCTTC,CASSLNELAGGHGYTF
TRBV5-1,NA,NA,TRBJ1-3,16,TGCGCCAGCAGCTTGGGGGACTTAGCGACTGGAAACACCATATATTTT,CASSLGDLATGNTIYF
TRBV6-5,NA,NA,TRBJ2-2,15,TGTGCCAGCAACCCCCTACAGGGAAGCGCCGGGGAGCTGTTTTTT,CASNPLQGSAGELFF
TRBV6-1,TRBD2,NA,TRBJ2-2,18,TGTGCCAGCAGTGGTCGGCTAGCGGGGGACTTCAACACCGGGGAGCTGTTTTTT,CASSGRLAGDFNTGELFF
TRBV28,NA,once,TRBJ2-6,16,TGTGCCAGCAGTGGGGGCGAGTACGAGGAGGCCAACGTCCTGACTTTC,CASSGGEYEEANVLTF
TRBV19,NA,many,TRBJ1-3,14,TGTGCCAGTAGTATCGGGGTAGCTGGAAACACCATATATTTT,CASSIGVAGNTIYF
TRBV5-4,TRBD1,NA,TRBJ1-2,15,TGTGCCAGCAGCTGGGGGGACAGAATCATGGATGGCTACACCTTC,CASSWGDRIMDGYTF
TRBV27,TRBD1,NA,TRBJ1-4,16,TGTGCCAGCAGTTTAAGCCTAGGGGGCCGGGGAGAAAAACTGTTTTTT,CASSLSLGGRGEKLFF
TRBV4-1,NA,NA,TRBJ1-6,16,TGCGCCAGCAGCCAAGCACCGGGAACCTATAATTCACCCCTCCACTTT,CASSQAPGTYNSPLHF
TRBV9,NA,NA,TRBJ2-2,15,TGTGCCAGCAGCCTTTTTGGACAGAGCACCGGGGAGCTGTTTTTT,CASSLFGQSTGELFF
TRBV30,TRBD1,NA,TRBJ2-6,16,TGTGCCTGGGGGACAGGGGTCCGCTCTGGGGCCAACGTCCTGACTTTC,CAWGTGVRSGANVLTF
TRBV6-1,TRBD2,once,TRBJ2-3,16,TGTGCCAGCAGTGAAGGGCGACTAGCGGGCACAGATACGCAGTATTTT,CASSEGRLAGTDTQYF
TRBV2,NA,NA,TRBJ1-2,14,TGTGCCAGCAGAGAGGACAGAGCTAACTATGGCTACACCTTC,CASREDRANYGYTF
TRBV2,NA,NA,TRBJ2-7,17,TGTGCCAGCAGTGGAGTGGCAGGGCCAGGGGGGAACCACGAGCAGTACTTC,CASSGVAGPGGNHEQYF
TRBV5-6,TRBD2,few,TRBJ2-2,15,TGTGCCAGCAGCCTCGGAGGACTAGCGGTCTGGGAGCTGTTTTTT,CASSLGGLAVWELFF
TRBV6-5,NA,NA,TRBJ2-7,15,TGTGCCAGCAGTTCCGCTACCTGGGGACACTCCGAGCAGTACTTC,CASSSATWGHSEQYF
TRBV25-1,TRBD1,NA,TRBJ1-5,14,TGTGCCAGCAGTGGACAGGGCAAGAATCAGCCCCAGCATTTT,CASSGQGKNQPQHF
TRBV7-9,TRBD1,NA,TRBJ2-3,15,TGTGCCAGCAGCCCAGGGACAGGGCCCACAGATACGCAGTATTTT,CASSPGTGPTDTQYF
TRBV5-1,NA,NA,TRBJ1-6,15,TGCGCCAGCAGCTTGGAGGGGCTTGGGAATTCACCCCTCCACTTT,CASSLEGLGNSPLHF
TRBV5-1,TRBD1,NA,TRBJ2-7,16,TGCGCCAGCAGCCATTCGAATCCGGGACAGGGGGGCGAGCAGTACTTC,CASSHSNPGQGGEQYF
TRBV27,TRBD1,NA,TRBJ1-1,15,TGTGCCAGCAGTTTACGGGGGACAGGGAACACTGAAGCTTTCTTT,CASSLRGTGNTEAFF
TRBV11-2,TRBD1,once,TRBJ2-2,18,TGTGCCAGCAGTGGGGCGTTGGGGCGGGACAGGGGCACCGGGGAGCTGTTTTTT,CASSGALGRDRGTGELFF
TRBV24-1,TRBD1,few,TRBJ1-2,13,TGTGCCACCAGCCTTAGGGACAGCTATGGCTACACCTTC,CATSLRDSYGYTF
TRBV6-5,NA,NA,TRBJ1-1,14,TGTGCCAGCACCCTCAGGGGAAGAGAAACTGAAGCTTTCTTT,CASTLRGRETEAFF
TRBV6-5,NA,once,TRBJ1-1,14,TGTGCCAGCAGTACCCTGACAAAGAACACTGAAGCTTTCTTT,CASSTLTKNTEAFF
TRBV12-3/TRBV12-4,NA,NA,TRBJ1-6,13,TGTGCCAGCAGTGAGACAGCCGGTTCACCCCTCCACTTT,CASSETAGSPLHF
TRBV27,NA,NA,TRBJ1-2,14,TGTGCCAGCAGTTGGTCAGGGAATAACTATGGCTACACCTTC,CASSWSGNNYGYTF
TRBV9,TRBD2,NA,TRBJ2-3,19,TGTGCCAGCAGCCCTCGCCGAGGGGGGACTAGCGGGGGCACAGATACGCAGTATTTT,CASSPRRGGTSGGTDTQYF
TRBV27,TRBD1,NA,TRBJ2-7,13,TGTGCCAGCAGTCCCACAGGGGGCTACGAGCAGTACTTC,CASSPTGGYEQYF
TRBV2,NA,once,TRBJ2-3,16,TGTGCCAGCAGTTGGACTCCTCGGCCTAGCACAGATACGCAGTATTTT,CASSWTPRPSTDTQYF
TRBV20-1,NA,once,TRBJ2-1,11,TGCAGTGCCATAGGGGCCAATGAGCAGTTCTTC,CSAIGANEQFF
TRBV5-6,TRBD1,NA,TRBJ1-5,14,TGTGCCAGCAGCTTTTTAAGGGGGCACCAGCCCCAGCATTTT,CASSFLRGHQPQHF
TRBV12-3/TRBV12-4,NA,once,TRBJ1-1,13,TGTGCCAGCAGTTTATCACTCAACACTGAAGCTTTCTTT,CASSLSLNTEAFF
TRBV19,TRBD1,NA,TRBJ2-2,19,TGTGCCAGTCAACGGACAGGGGGCTCTCAATTCACTTTGGCCGGGGAGCTGTTTTTT,CASQRTGGSQFTLAGELFF
TRBV2,TRBD2,NA,TRBJ2-1,16,TGTGCCAGCAGAGCGGGGGGGATAAGCTCCTACAATGAGCAGTTCTTC,CASRAGGISSYNEQFF
TRBV5-4,TRBD2,once,TRBJ2-5,15,TGTGCCAGCAGCTTGGCCCGTGGGGGGGAAGAGACCCAGTACTTC,CASSLARGGEETQYF
TRBV9,NA,NA,TRBJ2-6,14,TGTGCCAGCAGCGTGGACAGAGAGGCCAACGTCCTGACTTTC,CASSVDREANVLTF